The rows below give T cell receptor beta chains drawn from one sample of a study of T cell changes during pregnancy in multiple sclerosis. Method: immunoSEQ multiplex PCR; TCRdb's copy keeps in-frame clones and lacks some. The sample contains some 60,000 clones, under 95% of which appear only once. Sequences were derived from peripheral blood, sampled in the second trimester of pregnancy. These receptors were obtained from a female donor with multiple sclerosis, enrolled in a pregnancy study. CDR3s include the opening cysteine and the closing phenylalanine or tryptophan.

>TRBV5-1
CASSSRQVEETQYF
>TRBV1
CTSSHPKLAGGWNEQFF
>TRBV15
CATSRDGTLNEKLFF
>TRBV5-6
CASSWGGSDREGYTF
>TRBV7-2
CASRGRAGGRDNEQFF
>TRBV10-3
CAISESGQGAYEQYF
>TRBV20-1
CSASLTDTQYF
>TRBV7-2
CASSLGRAWGYTF
>TRBV10-3
CATSYRTPYNEQFF
>TRBV30
CAWGSNWRGYTF
>TRBV7-3
CASSVNRGSYNEQFF
>TRBV29-1
CSVDGEGYTF
>TRBV5-6
CASSPSISLANEKLFF
>TRBV28
CASRPGGYGYTF
>TRBV7-9
CASGLQGGVYGYTF
>TRBV9
CASSANADRGENNSPLHF
>TRBV27
CASSPQGPYEQYF
>TRBV29-1
CSAGLSNQPQHF
>TRBV19
CASGDRAFSGNTIYF
>TRBV5-6
CASSLGGQGGNTIYF
>TRBV6-6
CASSFPQGGGGGYTF
>TRBV11-2
CASSLLGGVEQYF